Listed below are T cell receptor beta chains from one sample, sequenced in a study of blood T cell repertoires in COVID-19. The method was immunoSEQ multiplex PCR; TCRdb's version includes in-frame clones alone and lacks a portion of them. The sample consists of 50,000 or so clones, about 76% of them appearing once. Sequencing was done on a sample of peripheral blood. The receptors stem from a human donor with active or convalescent COVID-19. The donor label of this sample is uncertain. Both conserved end residues are part of each CDR3. Fields, in order: V gene, J gene, CDR3 protein.

TRBV29-1,TRBJ1-4,CSVLNTGQGEKLFF
TRBV5-1,TRBJ1-5,CASSPGQGSGNQPQHF
TRBV3-1/TRBV3-2,TRBJ1-4,CASSQEATAGNEKLFF
TRBV9,TRBJ2-1,CASSAGTAYNEQFF
TRBV15,TRBJ2-5,CATSRDRYRGGQETQYF
TRBV7-9,TRBJ2-2,CASSFLQGAAGELFF
TRBV18,TRBJ2-3,CASSPLGAESTDTQYF
TRBV24-1,TRBJ2-5,CATSDPTWTATRETQYF
TRBV30,TRBJ2-7,CAWSVNSPGLSTYEQYF
TRBV5-8,TRBJ1-1,CASREAGGPSTEAFF
TRBV19,TRBJ1-2,CASSPADRGNYGYTF
TRBV19,TRBJ2-3,CASSLLPGDTDTQYF
TRBV27,TRBJ1-6,CASSWDRLGNSPLHF
TRBV27,TRBJ1-4,CASSLNGQGLTNEKLFF
TRBV7-9,TRBJ2-7,CASSLTGASEQYF
TRBV19,TRBJ2-2,CASSIGQRTGELFF
TRBV19,TRBJ1-2,CASTETDYGYTF
TRBV6-2/TRBV6-3,TRBJ2-1,CASSRDRGPYNEQFF
TRBV9,TRBJ2-2,CASRKQGARTGELFF
TRBV5-1,TRBJ1-2,CASSFDRDTWAANYGYTF
TRBV29-1,TRBJ2-7,CSVESARGGYEQYF
TRBV4-3,TRBJ2-7,CASSQETSIYEQYF
TRBV5-1,TRBJ2-7,CASSAGTSGYEQYF
TRBV7-7,TRBJ2-7,CASSLATGASYEQYF
TRBV5-6,TRBJ1-2,CASSLGEYGYTF
TRBV7-9,TRBJ1-2,CASSPGGFGYTF
TRBV19,TRBJ1-5,CAGSPTGNNQPQHF
TRBV5-6,TRBJ2-5,CASSLGGLAVFQETQYF
TRBV9,TRBJ1-2,CASSVRIQGNYGYTF
TRBV18,TRBJ2-7,CASSRDTAYEQYF
TRBV19,TRBJ1-1,CASSPRDRLNTEAFF
TRBV19,TRBJ2-7,CASSRSGRATYEQYF
TRBV7-9,TRBJ2-7,CASSLAREQYF
TRBV28,TRBJ2-6,CASSLSGGSGANVLTF
TRBV5-6,TRBJ1-2,CASSLVLNRDYGYTF
TRBV18,TRBJ1-1,CASSPPSVNTEAFF
TRBV4-1,TRBJ2-7,CASSQDPGAGVYEQYF
TRBV7-8,TRBJ2-6,CASSLAGAGANVLTF
TRBV28,TRBJ1-2,CASGSGVRGANYGYTF
TRBV27,TRBJ2-5,CASSFRGTSGPGGETQYF
TRBV9,TRBJ2-7,CASSVGGASTYEQYF
TRBV23-1,TRBJ1-6,CASSRYYGSSYNSPLHF
TRBV5-1,TRBJ1-3,CASSLGQGGNTIYF
TRBV5-1,TRBJ2-2,CASSFTSGKYGELFF
TRBV30,TRBJ1-5,CAWSVRENQPQHF
TRBV7-9,TRBJ2-7,CASSPGASGSATYEQYF
TRBV9,TRBJ2-7,CASSGGGTAEQYF
TRBV7-6,TRBJ2-5,CASSIDAGLAGGETQYF
TRBV25-1,TRBJ2-7,CASSEYRGGQHEQYF
TRBV11-2,TRBJ2-7,CASSGGFPYEQYF
TRBV28,TRBJ1-2,CASSFEGALFSGGYTF
TRBV18,TRBJ1-1,CASSPSVEGTEAFF
TRBV6-1,TRBJ1-1,CASSEGQGRWNTEAFF
TRBV6-1,TRBJ1-1,CASSDRGVNTEAFF
TRBV18,TRBJ2-1,CASSPGRGQAGGTYNEQFF